These 2 T cell receptor beta chains originate from one sample sequenced in a study of CD8+ T cells in alopecia areata. Following extraction, RNA underwent reverse transcription to cDNA, which served as the sequencing template. Assay used: immunoSEQ multiplex PCR; TCRdb lists only in-frame clones, some missing. The sample holds 70,000 or so clones, 29% seen once. The treatment denotes: oral pan-JAK inhibitor, 5-10 mg twice daily. This specimen was CD8+ T cells sorted from blood, taken at week 4, from a patient treated with tofacitinib. The receptors here all came from a human donor with alopecia areata.

This clone was seen just once. The chain has TRBV15 and TRBJ2-7; tentative D call: TRBD1 (6 bases). The length of the CDR3 is 11 residues. The V gene lost 6 bases and the J gene lost 7 bases, with 10 bases spanning the gap. Germline CDR1 is LNHNV and CDR2 is YYDKDF (reference sequence). The CDR3 region is CATSQGIEQYF. The CDR3 coding sequence is TGTGCCACCAGTCAGGGGATAGAGCAGTACTTC.

V is TRBV29-1 and J is TRBJ2-5; unclear D gene. With 1 base removed from V and 2 bases from J, the gap between germline ends came to 14 bases. CDR3 size: 15 residues. Germline lookup yields CDR1 SQVTM and CDR2 ANQGSEA. The CDR3 DNA reads TGCAGCGTTGAAGGGGCCGCCTGGGTTCAAGAGACCCAGTACTTC. Its protein is CSVEGAAWVQETQYF.